This T cell receptor (beta chain) was captured by sequencing in a study of glioma-infiltrating T cells. Study findings and constraints: Gliomas, especially low-grade, showed above-expected tissue-blood divergence; non-neoplastic patients showed below.

This clonotype was seen a handful of times. The antigen is not known. The iRepertoire nested amplicon-rescue multiplex PCR amplified TCR alpha and beta CDR3s from RNA. Input was about 85-450 ng of tissue mRNA or PBMC total RNA. TCRdb independently ran MiXCR on the multiplex PCR reads; one entry per CDR3 protein. The table has around 170,000 distinct CDR3 sequences, roughly 45% seen once. Germline V gene sequence: CDR1 SQVTM, CDR2 ANQGSEA. This CDR3 contains 13 residues. V was clipped by 5 bases and J by 3 bases, with 13 bases between them. The chain carries TRBV29-1 and TRBJ1-2; perhaps TRBD1 as D (6 bases). Sequenced: glioma tissue, nonneoplastic brain tissue, or PBMCs (not recorded which). The origin of this receptor is a human donor with low-grade glioma or glioblastoma, undergoing nonglioma brain surgery, or in good health (not recorded which). CDR3 protein: CSVRAGGDYGYTF. The CDR3 bases are TGCAGCGTTCGTGCGGGGGGCGACTATGGCTACACCTTC.